The rows below give T cell receptor beta chains drawn from one sample of a study of shared clonotypes between healthy human individuals. This table comes from immunoSEQ multiplex PCR, and its TCRdb copy is limited to in-frame clones, with some not included. The sample includes 2 million to 2.5 million clones, just over 90% of them seen just once. Sequencing was done on a sample of naive CD4+ T cells from PBMCs. These TCRs come from a man younger than 35 in good health. Some clones in this sample may be carry-over from other donors' samples. CDR3s include the opening cysteine and the closing phenylalanine or tryptophan. The order of the fields is J gene, V gene, clone size, D gene, CDR3 DNA, CDR3 protein. D genes are given only for firm matches. Size values are once, few and many counts, or a class for expanded clones, and some rows have none.

>TRBJ2-2|TRBV5-8|NA|TRBD1
TGTGCCAGCAGCTTGGGGGACAGGGGCACCGGGGAGCTGTTTTTT
CASSLGDRGTGELFF
>TRBJ1-5|TRBV28|NA|NA
TGTGCCAGCAGTTTGGGGACCGTGGGAGAAAGCAATCAGCCCCAGCATTTT
CASSLGTVGESNQPQHF
>TRBJ1-1|TRBV6-5|NA|NA
TGTGCCAGCAGTTACTTTGCCCAGGGTGAAGCTTTCTTT
CASSYFAQGEAFF
>TRBJ2-7|TRBV5-1|NA|NA
TGCGCCAGCAGCTTGGCACTGTGGGGGAGCCCCTCCTACGAGCAGTACTTC
CASSLALWGSPSYEQYF
>TRBJ2-7|TRBV7-2|NA|TRBD2
TGTGCCAGCAGCTTAATGCCGGGAGGGGTCCACGAGCAGTACTTC
CASSLMPGGVHEQYF
>TRBJ2-1|TRBV7-2|NA|TRBD2
TGTGCCAGCAGCTCCGCCGGGACTAGTGTCTACAATGAGCAGTTCTTC
CASSSAGTSVYNEQFF
>TRBJ2-7|TRBV7-2|NA|TRBD2
TGTGCCAGCAGCGGTACGGGACTAGCGGGAGTAGAGAGGACCTACGAGCAGTACTTC
CASSGTGLAGVERTYEQYF
>TRBJ1-1|TRBV7-9|NA|NA
TGTGCCAGCAGCTTAGCGCAAGGGGCGGCTTTCTTT
CASSLAQGAAFF
>TRBJ1-2|TRBV27|NA|NA
TGTGCCAGCAGTCTACGCCGGGGGGCCGAAGAGCACACCTTC
CASSLRRGAEEHTF
>TRBJ1-2|TRBV9|NA|NA
TGTGCCAGCAGCCAACGCGCTGGCTATGGCTACACCTTC
CASSQRAGYGYTF
>TRBJ2-2|TRBV18|once|NA
TGTGCCAGCTCCCCCAAGCTAGCCGAGAACACCGGGGAGCTGTTTTTT
CASSPKLAENTGELFF
>TRBJ2-7|TRBV29-1|NA|NA
TGCAGCGCCCAAGTCGGGACCTCCTACGAGCAGTACTTC
CSAQVGTSYEQYF
>TRBJ2-7|TRBV4-1|NA|TRBD2
TGCGCCAGCAGCCAAGCCCATGACGGCGGGAGATCCTACGAGCAGTACTTC
CASSQAHDGGRSYEQYF
>TRBJ2-7|TRBV9|NA|TRBD2
TGTGCCAGCACCGTACGGCGGGGGCTAGCGGGTCCCTACGAGCAGTACTTC
CASTVRRGLAGPYEQYF
>TRBJ1-5|TRBV7-2|NA|TRBD1
TGTGCCAGCAGCAACAGACAGGGGGCCAGTCAGCCCCAGCATTTT
CASSNRQGASQPQHF
>TRBJ1-2|TRBV21-1|NA|NA
TGTGCCAGCAGCAAAGCAGTAGGGACAGCCTATGGCTACACCTTC
CASSKAVGTAYGYTF
>TRBJ2-1|TRBV5-1|NA|NA
TGCGCCAGCAGACGTAGCGGGACAGAGGGGCTTGAGCAGTTCTTC
CASRRSGTEGLEQFF
>TRBJ2-7|TRBV6-5|NA|NA
TGTGCCAGCAGTTACGATGGGAGAGGGGGCTACGAGCAGTACTTC
CASSYDGRGGYEQYF
>TRBJ1-2|TRBV28|NA|NA
TGTGCCAGCACCCGGAACAATGGCTACACCTTC
CASTRNNGYTF
>TRBJ1-2|TRBV5-4|once|NA
TGTGCCAGCAGCTCCCCCGGACAGTTAGGTGATAATGGCTACACCTTC
CASSSPGQLGDNGYTF
>TRBJ1-5|TRBV27|NA|NA
TGTGCCAGCAGTTTAGGGGAGGGAGATAGCAATCAGCCCCAGCATTTT
CASSLGEGDSNQPQHF
>TRBJ1-3|TRBV27|few|NA
TGTGCCAGCCGTGGAACTGGAAACACCATATATTTT
CASRGTGNTIYF
>TRBJ1-1|TRBV7-3|NA|TRBD1
TGTGCCAGCAGCTTCAGGGGGGCTAACACTGAAGCTTTCTTT
CASSFRGANTEAFF
>TRBJ2-5|TRBV5-1|NA|NA
TGCGCCAGCAGCTTCTCTGAAGAGACCCAGTACTTC
CASSFSEETQYF
>TRBJ2-1|TRBV5-1|NA|NA
TGCGCCAGCAGCTTCGGGCTAGCGACCTACAATGAGCAGTTCTTC
CASSFGLATYNEQFF
>TRBJ1-5|TRBV5-1|NA|NA
TGCGCCAGCAGCCCGGACCCAAATCAGCCCCAGCATTTT
CASSPDPNQPQHF
>TRBJ1-5|TRBV7-2|NA|NA
TGTGCCAGCAGCTTAATGGTCGGGGGGAATCAGCCCCAGCATTTT
CASSLMVGGNQPQHF
>TRBJ2-5|TRBV5-1|NA|NA
TGCGCCAGCAGCTACAGGGTTCAAGAGACCCAGTACTTC
CASSYRVQETQYF
>TRBJ1-2|TRBV2|NA|NA
TGTGCCAGCCTCAGTGAGGCCTTGGTGATCTATGGCTACACCTTC
CASLSEALVIYGYTF
>TRBJ1-5|TRBV6-4|NA|TRBD1
TGTGCCAGCAGCGGGACAGGGGTTGCTCAGCCCCAGCATTTT
CASSGTGVAQPQHF
>TRBJ1-5|TRBV19|NA|NA
TGTGCCAGTAGTATCGGGGGTTCGAGTAGTCAGCCCCAGCATTTT
CASSIGGSSSQPQHF
>TRBJ2-3|TRBV7-2|NA|TRBD2
TGTGCCAGCAGACTAGCGGGGGTACGAGATACGCAGTATTTT
CASRLAGVRDTQYF
>TRBJ2-3|TRBV28|NA|NA
TGTGCCAGCAGTGAAGGCGGAGGGGGCTCAGATACGCAGTATTTT
CASSEGGGGSDTQYF
>TRBJ1-1|TRBV5-1|NA|NA
TGCGCCAGCAGCTTGGAGGACCTGGATACTGAAGCTTTCTTT
CASSLEDLDTEAFF
>TRBJ2-2|TRBV5-6|NA|TRBD2
TGTGCCAGCAGCTTTGAGGGAGGGTACGAGGGCGGGGAGCTGTTTTTT
CASSFEGGYEGGELFF
>TRBJ2-1|TRBV7-3|NA|TRBD2
TGTGCCAGCAGCTTATCTAGCGGGAGGAGTTACAATGAGCAGTTCTTC
CASSLSSGRSYNEQFF
>TRBJ1-2|TRBV6-5|NA|NA
TGTGCCACCCGTTCCCCGGGGGGTAATGGCTACACCTTC
CATRSPGGNGYTF
>TRBJ1-5|TRBV5-4|NA|NA
TGTGCCAGCAGCTTGGCGGGGAACGGCCAGCCCCAGCATTTT
CASSLAGNGQPQHF
>TRBJ2-1|TRBV10-2|NA|NA
TGCGCCAGCAGTGGCCCGGGACGTAATGAGCAGTTCTTC
CASSGPGRNEQFF
>TRBJ2-7|TRBV6-1|NA|TRBD2
TGTGCCAGCACTCCGGGACTATCATCCTACGAGCAGTACTTC
CASTPGLSSYEQYF
>TRBJ1-2|TRBV28|NA|NA
TGTGCCAGCAGCTCCCTGGGTGGTGGCTACACCTTC
CASSSLGGGYTF
>TRBJ1-1|TRBV18|NA|NA
TGTGCCAGCTCACCATTGAAGGGTGGTGGGACTGAAGCTTTCTTT
CASSPLKGGGTEAFF
>TRBJ2-1|TRBV18|NA|NA
TGTGCCAGCTCACCACCGACGGGACCAAGGTCGGATGAGCAGTTCTTC
CASSPPTGPRSDEQFF